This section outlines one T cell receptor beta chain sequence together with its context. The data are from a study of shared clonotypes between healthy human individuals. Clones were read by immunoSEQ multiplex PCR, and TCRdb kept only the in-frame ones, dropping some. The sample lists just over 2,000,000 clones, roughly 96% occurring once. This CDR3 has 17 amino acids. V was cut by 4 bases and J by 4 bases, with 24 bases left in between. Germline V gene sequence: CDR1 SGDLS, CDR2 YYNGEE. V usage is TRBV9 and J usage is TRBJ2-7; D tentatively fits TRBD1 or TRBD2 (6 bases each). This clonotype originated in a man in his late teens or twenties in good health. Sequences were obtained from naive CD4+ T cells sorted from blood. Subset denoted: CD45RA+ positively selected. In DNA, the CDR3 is TGTGCCAGCAGCCCCGGGGGTCCGGACAGCCCCCCTTACGAGCAGTACTTC. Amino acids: CASSPGGPDSPPYEQYF.